Included here is one TCR beta chain sequence, with context. Sequencing was performed with immunoSEQ multiplex PCR; in TCRdb, only in-frame clones are kept and a portion is missing. This table holds 250,000 to 300,000 clones, roughly 89% found once. This entry comes from a study of cytomegalovirus exposure and HLA in healthy donors. CDR3 length: 14 amino acids. Trimming took 4 bases from V and 0 from J, leaving 10 bases between them. The germline CDR1 and CDR2 sequences are LGHNA and YSLEER. The sequence derives from a woman aged 18-29 years in good health and CMV-seronegative. Sequencing was done on a sample of PBMCs. The chain links TRBV4-3 to TRBJ2-7, with TRBD1 as a possible D gene (6 bases). The DNA for the CDR3 is TGCGCCAGCAGCCTCCGGACAGACTCCTACGAGCAGTACTTC. It codes for CASSLRTDSYEQYF.